This T cell receptor beta chain was found in a study of blood T cell repertoires in COVID-19. Study processing details: Reference gene primer amplification gave nucleated cell count estimates. The data were produced by immunoSEQ multiplex PCR, yet TCRdb's version contains in-frame clones alone and is incomplete. V, J and clone size were drawn from that table, and D and trimming were deduced from the DNA. The sample includes around 250,000 clones, approximately 90% of them seen just once. Germline V gene lookup returns CDR1 SNHLY and CDR2 FYNNEI. J lost 2 bases, V lost 2 bases, and 6 bases had no gene match. The CDR3 runs to 16 residues.

Sequencing was done on a sample of PBMCs or T cells enriched from blood (not recorded which). This chain joins TRBV2 and TRBJ2-3, with 8 bases identical to TRBD2. The receptor was derived from a man aged 18 to 30 who had recovered from COVID-19. The CDR3 loop reads CASSESIAGNTDTQYF. DNA for the CDR3: TGTGCCAGCAGTGAATCAATAGCGGGAAACACAGATACGCAGTATTTT.